This T cell receptor (beta chain) was captured in a study of neurological immune-mediated disorders. Background on the study: Multiple sclerosis patients numbered around 34, of whom some 31 were relapsing-remitting and 3 secondary progressive.

A single record per CDR3 protein comes from TCRdb applying MiXCR to the 5' RACE reads. The sample records 35,000 or so distinct CDR3 sequences, about 3.2% being singletons. This clonotype was seen at least ten times. The antigen is not known. Time point specified: longitudinal time-point 1 (baseline). The germline CDR1 and CDR2 sequences are SGHRS and YFSETQ. The CDR3 runs 15 residues. V trimming: 0 bases; J trimming: 8 bases; junction bases outside the gene matches: 6. Findings of the study overall: There were no CDR3 amino acid sequences shared by expanded clones across subjects, a result suggesting private repertoires in all groups.

The chain couples TRBV5-1 to TRBJ2-1; 9 nucleotides line up with TRBD2. The TCR originated in a woman in her sixties with multiple sclerosis. The sequencing input was PBMCs. The DNA for the CDR3 is TGCGCCAGCAGCTTGGTTAGCGGGGGCTCCGATGAGCAGTTCTTC. Translating it yields CASSLVSGGSDEQFF.